Below are 28 T cell receptor beta chains sequenced from a single sample in a study of T cell repertoires in cytomegalovirus infection. Their antigens are not known. TCRdb re-called the reads with MiXCR, one entry per CDR3 protein. This table holds under 350,000 distinct CDR3 sequences, about 20% found once. The material sequenced was cultured PBMCs, taken from culture after CMV antigen stimulation. The receptors here all came from a human donor in good health (CMV status not recorded). Some clones in this sample may be carry-over from other donors' samples.

V and J are TRBV11-2 and TRBJ1-2; a possible D gene is TRBD1 (5 bases). Germline V gives CDR1 SGHAT, CDR2 FQNNGV. CDR3 length: 13 amino acids. Between the trimmed V and J ends, which lost 6 bases and 4 bases, there was a span of 12 bases. The CDR3 DNA sequence: TGTGCCAGCAGTACAGGCTCCGGCTATGGCTACACCTTC. It specifies CASSTGSGYGYTF. Full variable domain (outside the CDR3, taken from reference TRBV11-2 and TRBJ1-2): EAGVAQSPRYKIIEKRQSVAFWCNPISGHATLYWYQQILGQGPKLLIQFQNNGVVDDSQLPKDRFSAERLKGVDSTLKIQPAKLEDSAVYLCASSTGSGYGYTFGSGTRLTVV.

This clonotype was observed at least ten times. The chain employs TRBV6-1 and TRBJ2-1; possibly TRBD2 for D (5 bases). The CDR3 length is 16 residues. Germline V CDR1 and CDR2: MNHNS, SASEGT. V lost 0 bases and J 0 bases, leaving 9 bases between the germline ends. CDR3: CASSEARVVSYNEQFF. The CDR3, as DNA: TGTGCCAGCAGTGAAGCGCGGGTCGTCTCCTACAATGAGCAGTTCTTC.

There are a few counts of this clonotype. V usage is TRBV7-9 and J usage is TRBJ2-7, with TRBD1 matching over 9 bases. Germline CDR1 reads SEHNR; CDR2 reads FQNEAQ (reference sequence). This CDR3 has 14 residues. V was clipped by 5 bases and J by 2 bases; unmatched bases: 4. The CDR3 protein is CASSPGTGTYEQYV. CDR3 DNA: TGTGCCAGCAGCCCCGGGACAGGGACCTACGAGCAGTACGTC.

This clonotype was found a few times. For the CDR3, the DNA is TGTGCCAGTAGTGGGGGGATCAATCAGCCCCAGCATTTT. Amino acids: CASSGGINQPQHF. The rearrangement links TRBV19 to TRBJ1-5; possible D gene TRBD1, 5 bases. The CDR3 contains 13 residues. The germline V gene encodes CDR1 LNHDA and CDR2 SQIVND (reference sequence). V was clipped by 5 bases and J by 3 bases, with 8 bases between them.

This sequence joins TRBV7-2 and TRBJ1-6; tentative D call: TRBD1 (5 bases). Trimming removed 1 base at V and 10 bases at J, with 14 bases between. The CDR3 loop spans 15 amino acids. Germline loops: CDR1 SGHTA, CDR2 FQGNSA. CDR3 loop: CASSLESGVRSPLHF. CDR3 sequence (DNA): TGTGCCAGCAGCTTAGAGTCGGGGGTAAGATCACCCCTCCACTTT.

The chain links TRBV9 to TRBJ2-2; possibly TRBD1 for D (6 bases). This CDR3 comprises 17 residues. The germline CDR1 and CDR2 sequences are SGDLS and YYNGEE. The V end lost 3 bases, the J end lost 5 bases, and 20 bases lay between the germline ends. This CDR3 reads CASSAHHRDLLTGELFF. For the CDR3, the DNA is TGTGCCAGCAGCGCCCATCACAGGGATCTACTTACCGGGGAGCTGTTTTTT.

This clonotype was observed a few times. V gene TRBV11-2 combines with J gene TRBJ2-1, with 8 bases identical to TRBD2. The V gene end was trimmed by 4 bases and the J gene end by 4 bases; junction bases not matched to a gene: 6. Germline lookup yields CDR1 SGHAT and CDR2 FQNNGV. The CDR3 length is 15 residues. CDR3 in amino acids: CASSSLAGRYNEQFF. The CDR3, as DNA: TGTGCCAGCAGCTCCCTAGCGGGCCGTTACAATGAGCAGTTCTTC.

This clonotype was detected a few times. The V call is TRBV20-1, the J call TRBJ2-3; 10 nucleotides match TRBD2. This CDR3 contains 15 residues. Germline V gene sequence: CDR1 DFQATT, CDR2 SNEGSKA (reference sequence). Trimming at V came to 2 bases and at J to 5 bases, leaving 7 bases not matched to a gene. In DNA form, the CDR3 reads TGCAGTGCTAGATCGCTAGCGGGAGCAGTAGATACGCAGTATTTT. It is translated as CSARSLAGAVDTQYF.

There are a few counts of this clonotype. The chain recombines TRBV28 with TRBJ2-3; either TRBD1 or TRBD2 may fit D (6 bases each). This CDR3 has 17 residues. Trimming shortened V by 6 bases and J by 3 bases, and 22 bases separated the two germline ends. Germline CDR1 and CDR2: MDHEN and SYDVKM. The CDR3 here is CASSPVGGGAGTDTQYF. The CDR3 region has the DNA TGTGCCAGCAGCCCGGTGGGGGGCGGGGCGGGTACAGATACGCAGTATTTT.

In this sample, this clonotype turned up a few times. The V call is TRBV19, the J call TRBJ1-2; the D is unclear. The V and J ends lost 3 bases and 8 bases respectively, with 13 bases between them. Germline V gene data show CDR1 as LNHDA and CDR2 as SQIVND (reference sequence). The CDR3 has 13 amino acids. CDR3 region: CASSMGVLHGYTF. DNA of the CDR3: TGTGCCAGTAGTATGGGCGTCCTACACGGCTACACCTTC.

As DNA, the CDR3 is TGTGCCTGGAGAGGGACAGGAGCCTACGAGCAGTACGTC. This gives the protein CAWRGTGAYEQYV. The chain couples TRBV30 to TRBJ2-7; 8 positions agree with TRBD1. Germline V gene lookup returns CDR1 GTSNPN and CDR2 SVGIG (reference sequence). CDR3 size: 13 residues. The junction had 3 bases not matched to a gene; V was cut back by 3 bases and J by 2 bases.

The V gene is TRBV13, the J gene TRBJ2-2, with TRBD1 matching over 10 bases. This CDR3 has 16 residues. Germline CDR1 is PRHDT and CDR2 is FYEKMQ (reference sequence). After removal of 6 bases from V and 8 bases from J, the junction contained 12 bases not matched to a gene. CDR3 loop: CASRKALDRGLGELFF. For the CDR3, the DNA is TGTGCCAGCAGGAAAGCCCTCGACAGGGGGCTGGGGGAGCTGTTTTTT.

The chain carries TRBV7-9 and TRBJ1-1; D is uncertain. CDR3 length: 16 amino acids. Germline CDR1 is SEHNR and CDR2 is FQNEAQ (reference sequence). The ends were cut back, 4 bases at V and 1 base at J, with 16 bases in the middle. CDR3 nucleotide sequence: TGTGCCAGCAGCTCCCCGGCCAGAACCCCGAACACTGAAGCTTTCTTT. Translated: CASSSPARTPNTEAFF.

This clonotype was found many times. The chain combines TRBV6-5 with TRBJ1-1, with unresolved D. In germline, CDR1 is MNHEY, CDR2 SVGAGI. V was clipped by 4 bases and J by 2 bases, with 14 bases between them. This CDR3 has 15 amino acids. The CDR3 loop is CASSSRLNINTEAFF. CDR3 nucleotides: TGTGCCAGCAGTTCCCGCCTAAACATAAACACTGAAGCTTTCTTT.

This clonotype was detected only a few times. V is TRBV7-3 and J is TRBJ2-5; D gene unclear. Germline CDR1 is SGHTA and CDR2 is FQGTGA. Trimming shortened V by 2 bases and J by 2 bases, and 6 bases separated the two germline ends. The CDR3 has 13 amino acids. CDR3 region: CASSLSNQETQYF. DNA of the CDR3: TGTGCCAGCAGCTTATCGAATCAAGAGACCCAGTACTTC.

This clonotype was observed a few times. The CDR3 reads CASSRALGRSRETQYF. CDR3 nucleotide sequence: TGTGCCAGCAGCCGGGCGTTGGGGAGATCGCGAGAGACCCAGTACTTC. V gene TRBV7-2 combines with J gene TRBJ2-5; possibly TRBD2 for D (5 bases). The CDR3 length is 16 residues. Germline V lookup: CDR1 SGHTA, CDR2 FQGNSA. V shed 5 bases and J shed 4 bases, with 20 bases lying between them. The complete variable domain, with remaining parts taken from reference TRBV7-2 and TRBJ2-5, reads GAGVSQSPSNKVTEKGKDVELRCDPISGHTALYWYRQSLGQGLEFLIYFQGNSAPDKSGLPSDRFSAERTGGSVSTLTIQRTQQEDSAVYLCASSRALGRSRETQYFGPGTRLLVL.

This clonotype occurred many times. The rearrangement uses TRBV6-1 and TRBJ2-2; weak D call: TRBD1 (5 bases). V dropped 3 bases and J dropped 7 bases, with 15 bases sitting between them. CDR1 and CDR2 (germline): MNHNS, SASEGT. The CDR3 length is 15 residues. The CDR3 is CASSDRASWVGELFF. The DNA of the CDR3 is TGTGCCAGCAGTGACAGGGCCTCTTGGGTCGGGGAGCTGTTTTTT.

The chain uses TRBV27 and TRBJ1-2; TRBD1 might be the D (5 bases). Trimming took 3 bases from V and 5 from J, leaving 10 bases between them. Germline CDR1 MNHEY, CDR2 SMNVEV (reference sequence). This CDR3 spans 13 amino acids. The CDR3 bases are TGTGCCAGCAGTTTCGGGTGGGGGTATGGCTACACCTTC. This encodes CASSFGWGYGYTF.

This chain joins TRBV29-1 and TRBJ2-1; 7 nucleotides line up with TRBD1. CDR3 length equals 13 residues. CDR1 is SQVTM, CDR2 ANQGSEA, per germline. Trimming cost V 4 bases and J 5 bases; bases outside gene matches: 5. The CDR3 coding sequence is TGCAGCGTTGCGGGACAGATTAACAATGAGCAGTTCTTC. Translating gives CSVAGQINNEQFF.

Many counts were recorded for this clonotype. The genes are TRBV12-3 or TRBV12-4 and TRBJ1-2; D remains unclear. Trimming shortened V by 4 bases and J by 4 bases, and 7 bases separated the two germline ends. This CDR3 contains 12 residues. The CDR3 protein is CASSWSGYGYTF. For the CDR3, the DNA is TGTGCCAGCAGTTGGAGTGGCTATGGCTACACCTTC.

The chain links TRBV9 to TRBJ2-1, with D unclear. The germline V and J ends were trimmed by 0 bases and 5 bases, with 9 bases remaining between them. CDR3 length: 14 residues. Germline CDR1 is SGDLS and CDR2 is YYNGEE. The CDR3 here is CASSVGLNDNEQFF. CDR3 DNA: TGTGCCAGCAGCGTAGGATTGAACGACAATGAGCAGTTCTTC.

The chain carries TRBV18 and TRBJ2-4, with D hard to call. Trimming took off 2 bases at V and 7 bases at J, with 3 bases between the two ends. This CDR3 is built from 11 residues. Per germline, CDR1 KGHSH and CDR2 LQKENI. CDR3 sequence reads: CASSPGNIQYF. DNA for the CDR3: TGTGCCAGCTCACCAGGGAACATTCAGTACTTC.

The V and J genes are TRBV6-2 or TRBV6-3 and TRBJ2-4; D possibly corresponds to TRBD2 (5 bases). V was clipped by 7 bases and J by 1 base, with 11 bases between them. Germline CDR1 is MNHEY and CDR2 is SVGEGT. The CDR3 covers 14 residues. Here the CDR3 DNA reads TGTGCCAGCACCCTGGACTCGGCCAAAAACATTCAGTACTTC. Protein product: CASTLDSAKNIQYF.

This clonotype was picked up many times. The chain uses TRBV19 and TRBJ2-3, with D tentatively TRBD1 or TRBD2 (5 bases each). Trimming removed 8 bases at V and 1 base at J, with 13 bases between. CDR1 and CDR2 (germline): LNHDA, SQIVND (reference sequence). The CDR3 is 14 amino acids. DNA for the CDR3: TGTGCCAGTTCTAGGGGAGCGGGCACAGATACGCAGTATTTT. Encoded protein: CASSRGAGTDTQYF.

This clonotype was seen a few times. The CDR3: CASSQAGGLVDGYTF. DNA for the CDR3: TGCGCCAGCAGCCAAGCAGGGGGATTGGTGGATGGCTACACCTTC. V and J are TRBV4-1 and TRBJ1-2, with 7 nucleotides matching TRBD1. The germline CDR1 and CDR2 sequences are MGHRA and YSYEKL. The junction had 8 bases not matched to a gene; V was cut back by 1 base and J by 6 bases. The CDR3 has 15 amino acids.

This clonotype showed up just a few times. The rearrangement joins TRBV27 to TRBJ1-1; D call uncertain. The CDR3 covers 16 residues. Germline V gene lookup returns CDR1 MNHEY and CDR2 SMNVEV (reference sequence). Trimming took 2 bases from V and 0 from J, leaving 13 bases between them. The CDR3 sequence is CASSLRSDPMNTEAFF. The CDR3 DNA follows: TGTGCCAGCAGTTTACGGAGCGACCCCATGAACACTGAAGCTTTCTTT.

This clonotype turned up a few times. The CDR3 is CASSFKTPQETQYF. In nucleotides, the CDR3 is TGTGCCAGCAGCTTTAAGACGCCACAAGAGACCCAGTACTTC. The chain uses TRBV7-9 and TRBJ2-5; the D is unclear. Per the germline V gene, CDR1 is SEHNR and CDR2 is FQNEAQ (reference sequence). The V end was cut by 3 bases, the J end by 2 bases, with 10 bases between. This CDR3 spans 14 amino acids.

Many counts were recorded for this clonotype. The chain is built from TRBV29-1 and TRBJ1-2, with no clear D. Germline V gene sequence: CDR1 SQVTM, CDR2 ANQGSEA. The V and J ends lost 2 bases and 1 base respectively, with 11 bases between them. CDR3 length equals 14 residues. CDR3 in amino acids: CSVEFDTLNYGYTF. CDR3 nucleotide sequence: TGCAGCGTTGAATTCGACACACTTAACTATGGCTACACCTTC. Combining the CDR3 with reference TRBV29-1 and TRBJ1-2 gives the whole variable domain SAVISQKPSRDICQRGTSLTIQCQVDSQVTMMFWYRQQPGQSLTLIATANQGSEATYESGFVIDKFPISRPNLTFSTLTVSNMSPEDSSIYLCSVEFDTLNYGYTFGSGTRLTVV.